This T cell receptor beta chain was identified in a study of a mutant IDH1 vaccine in newly diagnosed glioma (TCRdb year 2021). Background on the whole study: Patients received eight vaccinations in weeks 1, 3, 5, 7, 11, 15, 19 and 23, corresponding to visits V03 through V10. Vaccination started 4-6 weeks after radiotherapy alone, or was given together with temozolomide cycles in the groups whose treatment included chemotherapy. Of the roughly 31 treated patients, about 62% were male and approximately 38% were female, and the mean age was 40.4 years. Before enrollment, most patients had been given radiochemotherapy with temozolomide as standard therapy, while the rest had received either radiotherapy alone or temozolomide alone. Six visits were used for peripheral blood collection: V03 (baseline), V05, V07, V10, V12 and V13. Longitudinal TCRB deep sequencing was performed for roughly 25 treated patients wherever samples were available for exploratory analyses. Broad study findings and their caveats: According to the authors, sample limitations meant that analyses of patient blood samples could not be reproduced. Changes in the top peripheral T cell clonotypes picked up by TCRB sequencing did not appear to be linked to pseudoprogression. Selection of PBMC samples for TCRB deep sequencing was based on availability. Across multiple MHC alleles, vaccine-induced immune responses were seen in about 93% of patients.

Details on this clone: Its antigen is not yet known. No base qualities exist here, and no much larger clone lies one base off it.

The time point tag for this specimen amounts to: week 23, last vaccination. Every vaccine dose consisted of 300 ug of a 20-mer mutant IDH1 peptide in Montanide, administered subcutaneously together with topical imiquimod. The donors had newly diagnosed IDH1-mutant astrocytomas of WHO grade 3 or 4 that showed loss of nuclear ATRX. The samples were drawn from NOA16, a multicentre, single-arm, open-label phase I trial in Germany that tested a mutant IDH1 peptide vaccine in humans for the first time. The DNeasy Blood and Tissue Kit was used to extract genomic DNA from EDTA blood for TCRB sequencing. The germline V and J ends show losses of 7 bases and 3 bases respectively, and no gene match explains 12 bases of the junction. The cysteine opens and the phenylalanine closes a CDR3 of 15 amino acids. Only CDR3 DNA is held: 45 bases, read in frame from base 1. CDR1 and CDR2 (SGHRS, YFSETQ) derive from the germline V gene.

Library preparation employed the immunoSEQ multiplex PCR assay. The hsTCRB Kit was used according to the manufacturer's protocol to amplify rearranged TCR beta chain sequences. Sequencing of TCRB libraries was carried out on an Illumina MiSeq. The original pipeline was this. Demultiplexing, trimming and gene mapping were performed with the kit vendor's proprietary platform. In its TCRdb copy, this immuneACCESS table keeps in-frame sequences only and misses some clones. Where compared with another copy, unresolved V genes explain less than half of these, and the others have no known cause. V and J calls and clone size are as listed in that table; D and trimming were resolved from the DNA. Across this sample there are just over 65,000 clones, with around 82% seen only once. The ten largest clones take up roughly 15% of the sample.

This TCR was sampled from a man aged 18 to 29 with glioma. Sequenced here: PBMCs, sampled from a glioma patient whose treatment included an IDH1 peptide vaccine. The chain is assembled from TRBV5-1 and TRBJ2-5; TRBD2 aligns with 7 central bases. The CDR3 protein is CASCVWAGEEETQYF. The nucleotide sequence reads TGCGCCAGCTGTGTCTGGGCGGGGGAGGAAGAGACCCAGTACTTC.